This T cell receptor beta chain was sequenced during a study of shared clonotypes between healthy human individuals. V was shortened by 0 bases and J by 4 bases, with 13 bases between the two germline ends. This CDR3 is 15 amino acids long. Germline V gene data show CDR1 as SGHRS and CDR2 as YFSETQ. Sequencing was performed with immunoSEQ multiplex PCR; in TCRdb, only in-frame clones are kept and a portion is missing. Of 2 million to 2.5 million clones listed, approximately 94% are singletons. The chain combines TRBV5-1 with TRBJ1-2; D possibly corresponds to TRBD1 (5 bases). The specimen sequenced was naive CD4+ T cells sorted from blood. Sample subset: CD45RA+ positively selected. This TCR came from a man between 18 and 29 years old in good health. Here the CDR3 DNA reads TGCGCCAGCAGCTTGGCGGGTGAGGGGCCCTATGGCTACACCTTC. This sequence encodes CASSLAGEGPYGYTF.